The clone carrying this T cell receptor beta chain appeared many times. Its cognate antigen is unknown. This sample stems from a study of response to subunit inactivated influenza vaccine. Study conclusions and caveats: Authors suggested few new T cells are recruited by each seasonal influenza vaccination.

TCRdb reprocessed the RT-PCR reads via MiXCR and lists one record per CDR3 protein. Of over 150,000 distinct CDR3 sequences detected, around 11% appear once; the ten largest clones hold about a third. The CDR3 sequence is 14 residues long. Trimming pared 3 bases from V and 8 bases from J, leaving 14 bases between. The gene calls are TRBV12-3 or TRBV12-4 and TRBJ2-1; D gene uncertain. This clonotype originated in a man in his fifties or sixties who received an inactivated influenza vaccine. Sequences were derived from CD8+ T cells sorted from PBMCs, sampled 23 months after vaccination. The CDR3, as DNA: TGTGCCAGCAGTTTGTCCGTAGTGTGGGATGAGCAGTTCTTC. As protein: CASSLSVVWDEQFF.